Sequencing of this TCR beta chain was carried out in a study of cytotoxic CD8 clonotypes in ibrutinib-treated CLL. Study results and caveats: Measured clonality at baseline was greater than in age-matched healthy donors and tracked with circulating CD8+ T-cell counts. Timing of sampling differed between sustained-remission and progressing patients.

Profiled with immunoSEQ multiplex PCR; TCRdb holds only in-frame clones, not every one. The sample holds some 300,000 clones, roughly 79% seen once. As regards this clone: Its specificity is not known.

Trimming removed 0 bases at V and 5 bases at J, with 20 bases between. Germline values: CDR1 SGDLS, CDR2 YYNGEE. There are 17 residues in the CDR3. This sample comprised PBMCs, obtained before ibrutinib treatment. This receptor was taken from a human donor with chronic lymphocytic leukemia. The chain employs TRBV9 and TRBJ2-5, with D tentatively TRBD1 (5 bases). The CDR3 DNA is TGTGCCAGCAGCGTAGGTCTACTGCGGACAACGCAGGAGACCCAGTACTTC. Protein: CASSVGLLRTTQETQYF.